Listed here are 6 T cell receptor beta chains from one sample, sequenced in a study. TCRdb re-called the 5' RACE reads with MiXCR, one entry per CDR3 protein. This sample has about 57,000 distinct CDR3 sequences; roughly 28% occur once, and the top ten carry more than 3%. Sequenced sample: tumor-infiltrating memory CD4+ T cells sorted from the breast tumor. Noted subset: memory CD4+ T cells, CD4+CD45RO+CD25-. The receptors were gathered from a female donor with breast cancer.

The rearrangement joins TRBV20-1 to TRBJ2-1; TRBD2 aligns across 13 bases. CDR1 is DFQATT and CDR2 is SNEGSKA in the germline V gene (reference sequence). The CDR3 contains 14 residues. V was pared by 2 bases and J by 8 bases, with 3 bases of the junction left unmatched. This CDR3 reads CSARPTSGRHEQFF. CDR3 bases: TGCAGTGCTAGACCGACTAGCGGGAGGCATGAGCAGTTCTTC.

This clonotype was picked up a small number of times. This chain connects TRBV5-1 to TRBJ1-1; no clear D gene. Deletions cut 0 bases from V and 7 bases from J, with 7 bases between. The CDR3 contains 12 residues. The germline CDR1 and CDR2 sequences are SGHRS and YFSETQ. The CDR3 DNA follows: TGCGCCAGCAGCTTGGATAGTTATGAAGCTTTCTTT. Encoded protein: CASSLDSYEAFF.

Note on this clonotype: This may be a read error, as it is one base from a much larger clone. The V gene is TRBV6-1, the J gene TRBJ2-5; D is perhaps TRBD2 (6 bases). CDR1 is MNHNS, CDR2 SASEGT, per germline. The CDR3 runs to 15 residues. V dropped 7 bases and J dropped 1 base, with 16 bases sitting between them. CDR3 nucleotide sequence: TGTGCCAGCATTCGTCGGGAGACCGCCCAAGAGACCCAGTACTTC. Translation gives CASIRRETAQETQYF.

In its sample, this clonotype was seen a few times. The chain has TRBV24-1 and TRBJ2-1; D possibly uses TRBD1 or TRBD2 (6 bases each). CDR3 length equals 18 residues. V shed 3 bases and J shed 3 bases, with 20 bases lying between them. Germline-derived CDR1 and CDR2 are KGHDR and SFDVKD. CDR3 in amino acids: CATSDHLGGRGLYNEQFF. DNA for the CDR3: TGTGCCACCAGTGATCATCTTGGGGGCAGGGGACTCTACAATGAGCAGTTCTTC.

The chain has TRBV5-1 and TRBJ2-7; D may be TRBD1 (6 bases). Germline V CDR1 and CDR2: SGHRS, YFSETQ. The CDR3 has 14 amino acids. V was pared by 1 base and J by 5 bases, with 13 bases between. The CDR3 DNA is TGCGCCAGCAGCTTGACAGGGAAAGCCCACGAGCAGTACTTC. It is translated as CASSLTGKAHEQYF.

This clonotype was recorded a few times. The chain combines TRBV7-2 with TRBJ2-7, with D perhaps assigned TRBD1 or TRBD2 (6 bases each). This CDR3 is built from 15 residues. Germline V gene data show CDR1 as SGHTA and CDR2 as FQGNSA. V was clipped by 1 base and J by 6 bases, with 16 bases between them. CDR3 amino acids: CASSLGGAGSREQYF. As DNA, the CDR3 is TGTGCCAGCAGCTTAGGGGGGGCGGGTTCTCGCGAGCAGTACTTC.